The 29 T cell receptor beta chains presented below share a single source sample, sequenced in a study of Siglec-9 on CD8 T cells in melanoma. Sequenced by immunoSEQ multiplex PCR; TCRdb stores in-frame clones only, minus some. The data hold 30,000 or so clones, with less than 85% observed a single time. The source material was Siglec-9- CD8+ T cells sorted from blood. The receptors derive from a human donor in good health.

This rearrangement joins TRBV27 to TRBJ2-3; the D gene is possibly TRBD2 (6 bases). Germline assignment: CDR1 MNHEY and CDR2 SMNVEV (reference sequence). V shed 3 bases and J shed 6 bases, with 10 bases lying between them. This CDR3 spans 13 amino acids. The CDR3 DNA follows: TGTGCCAGCAGTTTTGGGGGGACGGATACGCAGTATTTT. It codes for CASSFGGTDTQYF.

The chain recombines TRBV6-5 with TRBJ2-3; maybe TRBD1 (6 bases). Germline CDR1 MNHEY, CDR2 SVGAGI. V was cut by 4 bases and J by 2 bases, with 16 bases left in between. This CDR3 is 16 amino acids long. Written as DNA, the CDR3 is TGTGCCAGCAGTTTCCAGGGGATCTCAAACACAGATACGCAGTATTTT. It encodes CASSFQGISNTDTQYF.

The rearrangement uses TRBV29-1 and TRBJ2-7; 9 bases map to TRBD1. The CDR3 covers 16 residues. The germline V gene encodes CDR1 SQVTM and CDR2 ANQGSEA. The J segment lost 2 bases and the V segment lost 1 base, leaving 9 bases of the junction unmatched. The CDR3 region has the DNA TGCAGCGTTGAAGTGTCCGGGACAGGGTTCACCTACGAGCAGTACTTC. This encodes CSVEVSGTGFTYEQYF.

CDR3 in DNA: TGTGCCAGCAGCACACCCTATCGGGGGGGGAACACTGAAGCTTTCTTT. It is translated as CASSTPYRGGNTEAFF. The J gene is TRBJ1-1, the V gene TRBV6-6; perhaps TRBD1 as D (5 bases). This CDR3 contains 16 residues. Between the trimmed V and J ends, which lost 6 bases and 1 base, there was a span of 18 bases. Germline V gene lookup returns CDR1 MNHNY and CDR2 SVGAGI (reference sequence).

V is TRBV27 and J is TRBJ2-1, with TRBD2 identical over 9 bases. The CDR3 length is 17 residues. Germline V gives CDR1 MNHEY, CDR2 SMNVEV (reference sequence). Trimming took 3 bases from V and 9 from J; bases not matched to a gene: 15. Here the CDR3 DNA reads TGTGCCAGCAGTTTCCCCGGCAGGGCGGGGGGGCCAGGTGAGCAGTTCTTC. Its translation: CASSFPGRAGGPGEQFF.

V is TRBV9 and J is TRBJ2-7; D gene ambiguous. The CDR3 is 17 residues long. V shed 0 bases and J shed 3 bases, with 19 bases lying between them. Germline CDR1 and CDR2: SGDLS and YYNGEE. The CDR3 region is CASSVGGVGRTNYEQYF. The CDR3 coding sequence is TGTGCCAGCAGCGTAGGCGGTGTCGGCAGGACCAACTACGAGCAGTACTTC.

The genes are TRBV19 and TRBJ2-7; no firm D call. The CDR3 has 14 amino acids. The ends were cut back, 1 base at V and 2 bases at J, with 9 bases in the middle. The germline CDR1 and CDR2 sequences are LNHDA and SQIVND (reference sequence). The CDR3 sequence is CASSIVYGTYEQYF. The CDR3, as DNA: TGTGCCAGTAGTATAGTTTACGGAACCTACGAGCAGTACTTC.

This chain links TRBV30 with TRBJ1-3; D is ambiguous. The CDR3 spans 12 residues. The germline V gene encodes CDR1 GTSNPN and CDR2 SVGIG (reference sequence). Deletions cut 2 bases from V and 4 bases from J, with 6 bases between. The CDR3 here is CAWSPDGNTIYF. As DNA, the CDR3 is TGTGCCTGGAGTCCCGACGGAAACACCATATATTTT. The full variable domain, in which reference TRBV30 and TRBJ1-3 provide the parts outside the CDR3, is SQTIHQWPATLVQPVGSPLSLECTVEGTSNPNLYWYRQAAGRGLQLLFYSVGIGQISSEVPQNLSASRPQDRQFILSSKKLLLSDSGFYLCAWSPDGNTIYFGEGSWLTVV.

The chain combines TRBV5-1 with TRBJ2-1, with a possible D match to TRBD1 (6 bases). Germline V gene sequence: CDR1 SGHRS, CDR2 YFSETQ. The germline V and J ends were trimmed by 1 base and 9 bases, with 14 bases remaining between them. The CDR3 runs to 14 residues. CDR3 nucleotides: TGCGCCAGCAGCTTGCATACAGGGCTTGGTGAGCAGTTCTTC. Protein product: CASSLHTGLGEQFF. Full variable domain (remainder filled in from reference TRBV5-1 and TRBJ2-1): KAGVTQTPRYLIKTRGQQVTLSCSPISGHRSVSWYQQTPGQGLQFLFEYFSETQRNKGNFPGRFSGRQFSNSRSEMNVSTLELGDSALYLCASSLHTGLGEQFFGPGTRLTVL.

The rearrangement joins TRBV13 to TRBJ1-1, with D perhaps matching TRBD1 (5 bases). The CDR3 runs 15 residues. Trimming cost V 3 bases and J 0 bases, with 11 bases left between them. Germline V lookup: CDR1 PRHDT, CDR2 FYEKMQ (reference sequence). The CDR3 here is CASSLGPRLNTEAFF. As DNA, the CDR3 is TGTGCCAGCAGCTTGGGACCTCGATTGAACACTGAAGCTTTCTTT.

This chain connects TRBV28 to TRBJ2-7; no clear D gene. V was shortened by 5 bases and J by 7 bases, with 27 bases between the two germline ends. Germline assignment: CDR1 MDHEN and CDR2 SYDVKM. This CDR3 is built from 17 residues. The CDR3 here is CASSVRRPTRDGSEQYV. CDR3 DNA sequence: TGTGCCAGCAGTGTAAGACGTCCTACAAGGGATGGGTCTGAGCAGTACGTC.

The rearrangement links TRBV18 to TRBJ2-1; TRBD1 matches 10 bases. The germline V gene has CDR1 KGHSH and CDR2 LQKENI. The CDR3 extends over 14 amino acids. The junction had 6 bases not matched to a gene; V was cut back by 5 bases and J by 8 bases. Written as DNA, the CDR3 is TGTGCCAGCTCAGGGACAGGGGTTACGGATGAGCAGTTCTTC. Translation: CASSGTGVTDEQFF.

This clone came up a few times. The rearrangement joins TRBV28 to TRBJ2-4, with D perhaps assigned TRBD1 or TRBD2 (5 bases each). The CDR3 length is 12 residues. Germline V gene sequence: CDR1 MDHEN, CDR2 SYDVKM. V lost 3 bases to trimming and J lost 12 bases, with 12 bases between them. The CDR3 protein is CASSFHRDAQYF. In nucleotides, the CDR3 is TGTGCCAGCAGTTTCCATAGGGACGCTCAGTACTTC.

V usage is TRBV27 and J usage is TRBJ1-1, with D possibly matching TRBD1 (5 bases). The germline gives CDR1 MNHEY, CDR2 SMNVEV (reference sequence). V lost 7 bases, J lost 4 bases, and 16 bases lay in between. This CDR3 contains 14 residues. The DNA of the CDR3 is TGTGCCAGCACCTCCCTGGGGCCTGGCACTGAAGCTTTCTTT. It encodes CASTSLGPGTEAFF.

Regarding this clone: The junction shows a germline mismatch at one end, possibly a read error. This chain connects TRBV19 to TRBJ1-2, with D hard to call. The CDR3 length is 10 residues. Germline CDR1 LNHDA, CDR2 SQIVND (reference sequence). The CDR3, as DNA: TGTGCCAGTAGTAGAGGATGGATCGTCTTC. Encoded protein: CASSRGWIVF.

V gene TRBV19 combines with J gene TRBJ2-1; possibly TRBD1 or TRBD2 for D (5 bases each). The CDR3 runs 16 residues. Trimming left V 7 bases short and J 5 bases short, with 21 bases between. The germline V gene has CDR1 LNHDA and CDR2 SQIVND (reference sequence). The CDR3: CASTQRGARDHNEQFF. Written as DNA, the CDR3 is TGTGCCAGTACCCAGCGCGGCGCTAGGGACCACAATGAGCAGTTCTTC. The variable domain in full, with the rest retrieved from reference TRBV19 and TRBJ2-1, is DGGITQSPKYLFRKEGQNVTLSCEQNLNHDAMYWYRQDPGQGLRLIYYSQIVNDFQKGDIAEGYSVSREKKESFPLTVTSAQKNPTAFYLCASTQRGARDHNEQFFGPGTRLTVL.

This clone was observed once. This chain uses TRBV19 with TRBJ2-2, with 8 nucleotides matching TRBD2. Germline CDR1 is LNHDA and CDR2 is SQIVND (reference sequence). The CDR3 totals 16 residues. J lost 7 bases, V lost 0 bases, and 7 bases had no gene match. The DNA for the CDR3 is TGTGCCAGTAGTATAGATACGCGGGAGGAGGACGGGGAGCTGTTTTTT. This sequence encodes CASSIDTREEDGELFF.

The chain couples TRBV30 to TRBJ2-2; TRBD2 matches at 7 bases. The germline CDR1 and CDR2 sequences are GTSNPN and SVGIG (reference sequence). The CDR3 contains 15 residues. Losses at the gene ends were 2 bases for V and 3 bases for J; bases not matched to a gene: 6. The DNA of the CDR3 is TGTGCCTGGAGTACTCTAGCGGCTTACACCGGGGAGCTGTTTTTT. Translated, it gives CAWSTLAAYTGELFF.

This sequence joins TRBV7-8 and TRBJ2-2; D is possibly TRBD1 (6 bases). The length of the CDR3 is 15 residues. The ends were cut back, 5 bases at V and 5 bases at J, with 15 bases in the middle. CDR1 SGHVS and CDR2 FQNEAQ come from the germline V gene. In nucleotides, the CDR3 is TGTGCCAGCAGCACAATACAGGGACCGACCGGGGAGCTGTTTTTT. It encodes CASSTIQGPTGELFF.

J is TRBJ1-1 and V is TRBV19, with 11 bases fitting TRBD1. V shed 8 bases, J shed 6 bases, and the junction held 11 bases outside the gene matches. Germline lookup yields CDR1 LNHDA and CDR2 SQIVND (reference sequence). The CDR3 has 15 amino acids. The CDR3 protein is CASWVGTGGVSEAFF. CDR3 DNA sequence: TGTGCCAGTTGGGTAGGGACAGGGGGTGTCTCTGAAGCTTTCTTT.

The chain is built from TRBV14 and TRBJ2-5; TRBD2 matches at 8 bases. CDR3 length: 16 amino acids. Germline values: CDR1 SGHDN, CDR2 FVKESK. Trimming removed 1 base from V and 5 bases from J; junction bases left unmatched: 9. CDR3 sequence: CASSQGPGLVRETQYF. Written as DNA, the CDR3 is TGTGCCAGCAGCCAAGGTCCGGGACTAGTTAGGGAGACCCAGTACTTC. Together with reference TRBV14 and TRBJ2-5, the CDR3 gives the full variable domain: EAGVTQFPSHSVIEKGQTVTLRCDPISGHDNLYWYRRVMGKEIKFLLHFVKESKQDESGMPNNRFLAERTGGTYSTLKVQPAELEDSGVYFCASSQGPGLVRETQYFGPGTRLLVL.

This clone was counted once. CDR3 DNA: TGTGCCAGCAGTGAAGGACAGGGTGGCTCCTACGAGCAGTACTTC. This translates into CASSEGQGGSYEQYF. The V and J genes are TRBV6-1 and TRBJ2-7; 7 nucleotides align to TRBD1. Trimming removed 1 base from V and 0 bases from J; junction bases left unmatched: 3. This CDR3 region has 15 residues. Germline V gives CDR1 MNHNS, CDR2 SASEGT.

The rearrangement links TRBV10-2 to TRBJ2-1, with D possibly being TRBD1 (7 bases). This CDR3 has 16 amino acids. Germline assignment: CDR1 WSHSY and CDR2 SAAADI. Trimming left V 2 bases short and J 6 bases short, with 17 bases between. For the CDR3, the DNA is TGCGCCAGCAGTGAGGTCCAGGGGGACTTACGCAATGAGCAGTTCTTC. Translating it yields CASSEVQGDLRNEQFF.

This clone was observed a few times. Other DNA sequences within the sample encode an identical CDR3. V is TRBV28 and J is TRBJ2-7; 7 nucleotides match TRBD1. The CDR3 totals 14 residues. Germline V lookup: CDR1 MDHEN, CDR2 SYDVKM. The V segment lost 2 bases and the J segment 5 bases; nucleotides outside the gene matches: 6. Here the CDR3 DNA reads TGTGCCAGCAGTTTAACGACAGGGTTCCACGAGCAGTACTTC. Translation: CASSLTTGFHEQYF.

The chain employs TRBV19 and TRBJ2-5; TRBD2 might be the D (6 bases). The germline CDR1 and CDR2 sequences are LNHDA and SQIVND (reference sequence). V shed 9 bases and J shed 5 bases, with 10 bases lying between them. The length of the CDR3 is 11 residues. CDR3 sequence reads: CASRAGETQYF. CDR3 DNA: TGTGCCAGCCGGGCGGGGGAGACCCAGTACTTC.

Written as DNA, the CDR3 is TGTGCCAGCAGCGACCCGGTGGGGGGGTCGAACACCGGGGAGCTGTTTTTT. Protein sequence: CASSDPVGGSNTGELFF. V and J are TRBV9 and TRBJ2-2, with TRBD2 matching 7 bases. Trimming took 3 bases from V and 0 from J; bases not matched to a gene: 8. The CDR3 consists of 17 residues. Germline assignment: CDR1 SGDLS and CDR2 YYNGEE.

CDR3: CASSLGVYEQFF. CDR3 bases: TGCGCCAGCAGCTTGGGGGTTTATGAGCAGTTCTTC. V gene TRBV5-1 combines with J gene TRBJ2-1, with unresolved D. This CDR3 is built from 12 residues. Trimming stripped 0 bases from V and 8 bases from J, with 6 bases between. Germline lookup yields CDR1 SGHRS and CDR2 YFSETQ.

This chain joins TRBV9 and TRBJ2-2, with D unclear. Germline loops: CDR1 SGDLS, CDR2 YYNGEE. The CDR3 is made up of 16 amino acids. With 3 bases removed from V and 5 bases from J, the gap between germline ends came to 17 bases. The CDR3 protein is CASSAPLREETGELFF. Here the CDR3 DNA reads TGTGCCAGCAGCGCTCCCCTTAGAGAGGAAACCGGGGAGCTGTTTTTT.

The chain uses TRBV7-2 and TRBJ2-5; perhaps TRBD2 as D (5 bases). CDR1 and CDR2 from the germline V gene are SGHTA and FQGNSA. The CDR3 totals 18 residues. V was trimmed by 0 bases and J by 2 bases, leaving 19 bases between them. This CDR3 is CASSLALAFQESQETQYF. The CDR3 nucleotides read TGTGCCAGCAGCTTAGCCTTAGCGTTCCAGGAGTCTCAAGAGACCCAGTACTTC.